There are a few counts of the clone carrying this T cell receptor (beta chain). What it binds is unknown. The data derive from a study of early T cells in non-severe SARS-CoV-2 infection. Across the whole study: Chains from this unsorted whole-blood bulk RNA could not be paired. Whole-study results and caveats: Matching against VDJdb likely underestimated virus-specific expansions, favoring anti-spike CD8.

Attachment of unique molecular identifiers to individual cDNA molecules was performed. TCRdb re-called the 5' RACE reads through MiXCR, storing one row per CDR3 protein. This table holds more than 65,000 distinct CDR3 sequences, 3.5% to 6% found once. In germline, CDR1 is SGHTA, CDR2 FQGNSA. Trimming stripped 5 bases from V and 4 bases from J, with 9 bases between. The CDR3 has 13 residues. V is TRBV7-2 and J is TRBJ1-3; D call uncertain. The specimen was whole blood, collected at baseline. The clonotype was recovered from an adult who was a healthcare worker with PCR-confirmed SARS-CoV-2 infection or an uninfected control (not recorded which). The donor label of this sample is uncertain. This CDR3 reads CASSPKQGNTIYF. The CDR3 DNA reads TGTGCCAGCAGCCCTAAACAGGGAAACACCATATATTTT.